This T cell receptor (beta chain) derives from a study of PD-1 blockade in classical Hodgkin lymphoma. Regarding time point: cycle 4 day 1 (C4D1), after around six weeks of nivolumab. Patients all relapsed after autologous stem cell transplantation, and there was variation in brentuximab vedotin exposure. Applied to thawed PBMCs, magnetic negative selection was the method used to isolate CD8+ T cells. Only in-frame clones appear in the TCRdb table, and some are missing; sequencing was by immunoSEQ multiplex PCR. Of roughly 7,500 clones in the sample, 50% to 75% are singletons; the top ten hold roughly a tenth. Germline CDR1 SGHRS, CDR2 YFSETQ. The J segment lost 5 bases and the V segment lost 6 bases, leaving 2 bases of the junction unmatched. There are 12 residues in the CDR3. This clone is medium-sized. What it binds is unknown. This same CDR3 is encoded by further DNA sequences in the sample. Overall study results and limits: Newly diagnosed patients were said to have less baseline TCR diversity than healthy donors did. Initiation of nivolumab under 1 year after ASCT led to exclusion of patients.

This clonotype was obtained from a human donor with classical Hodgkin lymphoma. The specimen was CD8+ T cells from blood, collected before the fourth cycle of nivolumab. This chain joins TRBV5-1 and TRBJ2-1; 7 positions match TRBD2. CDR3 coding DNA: TGCGCCAGCAATCTAGCGGACAATGAGCAGTTCTTC. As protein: CASNLADNEQFF.